A selection of T cell receptor beta chains follows, all from one sample in a study of shared clonotypes between healthy human individuals. Sequenced by immunoSEQ multiplex PCR; TCRdb stores in-frame clones only, minus some. The data contain some 900,000 clones, over 60% of them singletons. The specimen was memory CD4+ T cells sorted from blood. Receptor source: a man aged 18 to 30 in good health. The CDR3 runs from the conserved cysteine through the conserved F or W. D genes are given only for firm matches. Rows give clone size only sometimes, using once, few, many, or a class for an expanded clone.

DNA	CDR3	D	size	V	J
TGTGCCTGGAGTGTACGGGTTTCCTATGGCTACACCTTC	CAWSVRVSYGYTF	-	-	TRBV30	TRBJ1-2
TGCGCCAGCAGTACAGCGGGGGGGACGCAGTATTTT	CASSTAGGTQYF	TRBD2	-	TRBV10-1	TRBJ2-3
TGTGCCAGCTCACCACCAGGGGTCGGTACCGGGGAGCTGTTTTTT	CASSPPGVGTGELFF	-	once	TRBV18	TRBJ2-2
TGTGCCAGTAGTGAGCTAGCGGGGGCCACTTACAATGAGCAGTTCTTC	CASSELAGATYNEQFF	TRBD2	once	TRBV19	TRBJ2-1
TGCGCCAGCAGCTTGGCGGTAGGGGGCAGGGAGACCCAGTACTTC	CASSLAVGGRETQYF	TRBD1	-	TRBV5-1	TRBJ2-5
TGTGCCAGCAGCTTCGGTTCCGAAGCTTTCTTT	CASSFGSEAFF	-	-	TRBV11-2	TRBJ1-1
TGTGCCAGCAGCTTTACGGGGGGTGGGACAGATACGCAGTATTTT	CASSFTGGGTDTQYF	TRBD2	-	TRBV11-2	TRBJ2-3
TGTGCCAGCAGTTTGAAAGCGGGGGTAGCTAACTATGGCTACACCTTC	CASSLKAGVANYGYTF	-	-	TRBV27	TRBJ1-2
TGTGCCAGCAGCGGGCGGGGGGTCGGAGGCTACACCTTC	CASSGRGVGGYTF	-	-	TRBV5-6	TRBJ1-2
TGTGCCTGGAGTGTCGATGGAACCTACTCTGGAAACACCATATATTTT	CAWSVDGTYSGNTIYF	-	-	TRBV30	TRBJ1-3
TGTGCCAGTAGCCTAGCGGGCGCATCTGGGGCCAACGTCCTGACTTTC	CASSLAGASGANVLTF	TRBD2	-	TRBV19	TRBJ2-6
TGTGCCAGCAGTTTGAGGACAGAGACCCAGTACTTC	CASSLRTETQYF	-	-	TRBV28	TRBJ2-5
TGTGCCAGCAGCTTACAGGCTAGCGGGCTCACAGATACGCAGTATTTT	CASSLQASGLTDTQYF	TRBD2	-	TRBV7-2	TRBJ2-3
TGTGCCAGCAGCGACTACACAGATACGCAGTATTTT	CASSDYTDTQYF	-	-	TRBV28	TRBJ2-3
TGTGCCAGCAGCCGGGACAGGGGTAATCAGCCCCAGCATTTT	CASSRDRGNQPQHF	TRBD1	-	TRBV2	TRBJ1-5
TGTGCCAGTACCCTGGGAACAGTTAGCAATCAGCCCCAGCATTTT	CASTLGTVSNQPQHF	-	-	TRBV19	TRBJ1-5
TGCGCCAGCAGCTTGGCCAGCGGCTCTGGAAACACCATATATTTT	CASSLASGSGNTIYF	-	-	TRBV5-1	TRBJ1-3
TGTGCCAGCAGCGTAGGACAGGGGATCACAGATACGCAGTATTTT	CASSVGQGITDTQYF	TRBD1	-	TRBV9	TRBJ2-3
TGTGCCAGCAGCATGGGACAGGGATCCACTGAAGCTTTCTTT	CASSMGQGSTEAFF	TRBD1	-	TRBV5-6	TRBJ1-1
TGTGCCTGGAGTCGACAGGGGAGGGACGAGCAGTACTTC	CAWSRQGRDEQYF	-	-	TRBV30	TRBJ2-7
TGTGCCAGCAGCTTGGCGGGACCCTTGGGGGATCAGCCCCAGCATTTT	CASSLAGPLGDQPQHF	-	-	TRBV7-9	TRBJ1-5
TGTGCCAGCAGCCCCGGACTAGCGGGGGGTTTTGAGCAGTTCTTC	CASSPGLAGGFEQFF	TRBD2	-	TRBV7-2	TRBJ2-1
TGTGCCAGCAGCGTAGATTTTAAGGGGGAGCTGTTTTTT	CASSVDFKGELFF	-	few	TRBV9	TRBJ2-2
TGTGCCAGCAGCTTATTACTAGCGGGGAACACCGGGGAGCTGTTTTTT	CASSLLLAGNTGELFF	TRBD2	-	TRBV7-9	TRBJ2-2
TGTGCCAGCAGCCAACTAGCGGGAGTCGAGTATTTT	CASSQLAGVEYF	TRBD2	-	TRBV7-2	TRBJ2-3
TGTGCCAGCAGTTTCTTCGGGACAGGGGGCATTGAGCAGTTCTTC	CASSFFGTGGIEQFF	TRBD1	few	TRBV28	TRBJ2-1
TGTGCCAGCAGCAGGGCGGTTGGGAACTCCTACGAGCAGTACTTC	CASSRAVGNSYEQYF	-	-	TRBV5-4	TRBJ2-7
TGTGCCAGCAGCCGGCGTAGGGCGTATGGCTACACCTTC	CASSRRRAYGYTF	-	-	TRBV14	TRBJ1-2
TGTGCCAGCAGCTTACTCGACACCGGGGAGCTGTTTTTT	CASSLLDTGELFF	-	few	TRBV5-4	TRBJ2-2
TGTGCCAGCAGTGAAGGGGTGGGCGGGGCAGATACGCAGTATTTT	CASSEGVGGADTQYF	-	few	TRBV6-1	TRBJ2-3
TGTGCCAGCAGCCAAGGACAGGGGGCTGGAAACACCATATATTTT	CASSQGQGAGNTIYF	TRBD1	-	TRBV14	TRBJ1-3
TGTGCCAGCAGAAGTTCCACCGGCACCGGGGAGCTGTTTTTT	CASRSSTGTGELFF	-	-	TRBV28	TRBJ2-2
TGTGCCAGCAGCTTACAGGCGGGAGGTAGAGAGCAGTACTTC	CASSLQAGGREQYF	TRBD2	-	TRBV7-2	TRBJ2-7
TGTGCCAGCTCCGGTCTAGGGGGGACAGGACAGTTCTTC	CASSGLGGTGQFF	TRBD1	-	TRBV6-1	TRBJ2-1
TGTGCCAGCAGCCAGGGGGCCCTATCGGATCGCACCTTC	CASSQGALSDRTF	TRBD1	-	TRBV7-3	TRBJ1-2
TGTGCCAGCAGCCCGGCTAGCACAGATACGCAGTATTTT	CASSPASTDTQYF	-	-	TRBV9	TRBJ2-3
TGCAGCGCTGGGGCGGGCCCTGGAGAGACCCAGTACTTC	CSAGAGPGETQYF	-	-	TRBV29-1	TRBJ2-5
TGTGCTAGCAGCTTAGAACAGGGGAGCTACGAGCAGTACTTC	CASSLEQGSYEQYF	TRBD1	-	TRBV7-7	TRBJ2-7
TGTGCCAGCAGCTTAGGAACCGGGACTAGCGGGAGCAATGAGCAGTTCTTC	CASSLGTGTSGSNEQFF	TRBD2	-	TRBV7-2	TRBJ2-1
TGTGCCATCAGTGATATAGGGGGCGCGGCAGATACGCAGTATTTT	CAISDIGGAADTQYF	TRBD1	-	TRBV10-3	TRBJ2-3
TGTGCCAGCAGATACAGGGGGCTGGGTAATGAAAAACTGTTTTTT	CASRYRGLGNEKLFF	TRBD1	few	TRBV7-8	TRBJ1-4
TGTGCCAGCAGTACAGGGGGAAACACCATATATTTT	CASSTGGNTIYF	-	-	TRBV28	TRBJ1-3
TGCGCCAGCAGCTTGGCCACGGGGACAGATACGCAGTATTTT	CASSLATGTDTQYF	-	-	TRBV5-1	TRBJ2-3
TGTGCCTGGAGTAGGGGAGGATATTCACCCCTCCACTTT	CAWSRGGYSPLHF	-	few	TRBV30	TRBJ1-6
TGTGCCAGCTCCCCAACAGGGGCCTACGAGCAGTACTTC	CASSPTGAYEQYF	TRBD1	-	TRBV18	TRBJ2-7
TGCGCCAGCAGCTTTGGACAGGGGAACACTGAAGCTTTCTTT	CASSFGQGNTEAFF	TRBD1	-	TRBV5-1	TRBJ1-1
TGTGCCAGCTCACCACCTCAGGGGCGCTTCAATGAGCAGTTCTTC	CASSPPQGRFNEQFF	-	-	TRBV18	TRBJ2-1